This section outlines one TCR beta chain sequence together with its context. Its target is not known. This sample was included in a study of PD-1 blockade in mismatch repair-deficient tumors. General study results and limits: After pembrolizumab, tumor-resident clones rose rapidly, then generally contracted before radiologic responses.

Clones were sequenced by immunoSEQ multiplex PCR, and TCRdb holds only the in-frame ones, with some missing. Of roughly 40,000 clones in the sample, approximately 85% were seen once. The CDR3 contains 19 residues. V lost 4 bases to trimming and J lost 2 bases; unmatched junction nucleotides: 15. Germline V lookup: CDR1 LNHNV, CDR2 YYDKDF (reference sequence). Here the sequenced sample was peripheral blood, taken approximately 78 weeks after starting pembrolizumab. The chain combines TRBV15 with TRBJ2-7, with 12 bases fitting TRBD1. The receptor was isolated from an adult with mismatch repair-deficient cancer. The CDR3 reads CATSTKRDRGPRSPYEQYF. DNA of the CDR3: TGTGCCACCAGCACCAAAAGGGACAGGGGGCCACGTAGTCCCTACGAGCAGTACTTC.